The source of this T cell receptor (beta chain) is a study of PD-L1 blockade in urothelial cancer. TCRdb's table, derived via immunoSEQ multiplex PCR, lists solely in-frame clones and lacks some. The table has about 39,000 clones, around 88% seen once. Germline V lookup: CDR1 SGHAT, CDR2 FQNNGV. Trimming removed 3 bases from V and 2 bases from J; junction bases left unmatched: 3. This CDR3 is built from 14 residues. This sequence was found in a man aged 55 to 69 with urothelial cancer. Sequencing used PBMCs, obtained around atezolizumab (anti-PD-L1) treatment. The V gene is TRBV11-2, the J gene TRBJ1-1; 7 bases map to TRBD1. Here the CDR3 DNA reads TGTGCCAGCAGCTTCCGGGACAGTAACACTGAAGCTTTCTTT. Translated, it gives CASSFRDSNTEAFF.